This TCR beta chain appears in the sequencing data of a study of blood T cell repertoires in COVID-19. Study information: Spain, Italy and the United States supplied samples that represented acute and convalescent COVID-19.

Per the authors' pipeline: How many nucleated cells were present was estimated from reference gene primer amplification. Clones were sequenced by immunoSEQ multiplex PCR, and TCRdb holds only the in-frame ones, with some missing. D and trimming were read from the DNA, whereas the V and J calls and clone size are those reported in that table. The sample includes tens of thousands of clones, 82% of them seen just once. Germline V gives CDR1 LGHNA, CDR2 YSLEER. V was cut by 1 base and J by 8 bases, with 18 bases left in between. This CDR3 comprises 16 residues. This chain uses TRBV4-3 with TRBJ2-1; perhaps TRBD1 as D (5 bases). The receptor's source is a human donor in a cohort sampled during active COVID-19. Sequenced material: peripheral blood. The CDR3 region is CASSQAFPDSHYEQFF. The CDR3, as DNA: TGCGCCAGCAGCCAAGCGTTTCCCGACAGTCACTATGAGCAGTTCTTC.